These T cell receptor beta chains were read from a single sample in a study of blood T cell repertoires in COVID-19. The table came from immunoSEQ multiplex PCR; TCRdb's copy has only in-frame clones and leaves some out. In the table there are a few hundred thousand clones, more than 70% of which are singletons. Sequenced: peripheral blood. These receptors all come from a woman in her 40s who had recovered from COVID-19. Both conserved end residues are trimmed from each CDR3. The size field is filled for only some rows; it gives once, few, many or a size class.

cdr3_aa: ASSRQGVNYGYT
clone_size: once
j_call: TRBJ1-2
v_call: TRBV6-5
cdr3_length: 12

cdr3_aa: ASSRQGWSQETQY
clone_size: once
j_call: TRBJ2-5
v_call: TRBV7-3
cdr3_length: 13

cdr3_aa: ASSTTSGRSTDTQY
clone_size: NA
j_call: TRBJ2-3
v_call: TRBV18
cdr3_length: 14

cdr3_aa: ASSLVGRADYEQY
clone_size: NA
j_call: TRBJ2-7
v_call: TRBV6-6
cdr3_length: 13

cdr3_aa: ASSPAGTSGRLINEQF
clone_size: NA
j_call: TRBJ2-1
v_call: TRBV10-2
cdr3_length: 16

cdr3_aa: ASALRGNEQF
clone_size: NA
j_call: TRBJ2-1
v_call: TRBV12-5
cdr3_length: 10

cdr3_aa: ASSPGAGYGYT
clone_size: NA
j_call: TRBJ1-2
v_call: TRBV12-3/TRBV12-4
cdr3_length: 11

cdr3_aa: ASSLRSGLGEKLF
clone_size: NA
j_call: TRBJ1-4
v_call: TRBV3-1/TRBV3-2
cdr3_length: 13

cdr3_aa: ASSFPPPSALH
clone_size: NA
j_call: TRBJ1-6
v_call: TRBV12-3/TRBV12-4
cdr3_length: 11

cdr3_aa: ASSLGAGRYT
clone_size: NA
j_call: TRBJ1-2
v_call: TRBV7-9
cdr3_length: 10

cdr3_aa: ASTLWSSRTDTQY
clone_size: NA
j_call: TRBJ2-3
v_call: TRBV5-1
cdr3_length: 13

cdr3_aa: ASSPGGSLSGNTIY
clone_size: NA
j_call: TRBJ1-3
v_call: TRBV5-1
cdr3_length: 14

cdr3_aa: ASSFVAGSNNEQF
clone_size: NA
j_call: TRBJ2-1
v_call: TRBV5-4
cdr3_length: 13

cdr3_aa: ASSQSTPMGGELF
clone_size: NA
j_call: TRBJ2-2
v_call: TRBV3-1/TRBV3-2
cdr3_length: 13

cdr3_aa: ASSIGPLEAQY
clone_size: NA
j_call: TRBJ2-3
v_call: TRBV19
cdr3_length: 11

cdr3_aa: SVEPRGEPDTQY
clone_size: NA
j_call: TRBJ2-3
v_call: TRBV29-1
cdr3_length: 12

cdr3_aa: ASKGDTEAF
clone_size: NA
j_call: TRBJ1-1
v_call: TRBV12-3/TRBV12-4
cdr3_length: 9